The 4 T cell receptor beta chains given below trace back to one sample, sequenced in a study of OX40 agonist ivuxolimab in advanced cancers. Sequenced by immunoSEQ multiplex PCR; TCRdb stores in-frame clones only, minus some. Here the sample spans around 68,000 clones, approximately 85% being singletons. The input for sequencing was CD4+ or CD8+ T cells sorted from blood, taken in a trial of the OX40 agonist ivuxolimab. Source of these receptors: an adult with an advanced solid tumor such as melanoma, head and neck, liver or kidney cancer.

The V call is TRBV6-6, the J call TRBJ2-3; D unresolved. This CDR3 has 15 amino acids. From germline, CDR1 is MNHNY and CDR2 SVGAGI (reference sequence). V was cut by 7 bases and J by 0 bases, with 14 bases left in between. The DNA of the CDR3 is TGTGCCAGCACCTTCCTAGATTTCAGCACAGATACGCAGTATTTT. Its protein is CASTFLDFSTDTQYF.

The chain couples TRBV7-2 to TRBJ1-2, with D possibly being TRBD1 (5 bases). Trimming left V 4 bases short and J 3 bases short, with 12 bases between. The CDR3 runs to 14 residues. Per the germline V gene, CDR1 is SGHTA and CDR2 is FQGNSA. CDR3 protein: CASSSNRGDYGYTF. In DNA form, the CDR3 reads TGTGCCAGCAGCTCGAATCGGGGCGACTATGGCTACACCTTC. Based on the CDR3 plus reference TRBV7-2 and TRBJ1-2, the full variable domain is GAGVSQSPSNKVTEKGKDVELRCDPISGHTALYWYRQSLGQGLEFLIYFQGNSAPDKSGLPSDRFSAERTGGSVSTLTIQRTQQEDSAVYLCASSSNRGDYGYTFGSGTRLTVV.

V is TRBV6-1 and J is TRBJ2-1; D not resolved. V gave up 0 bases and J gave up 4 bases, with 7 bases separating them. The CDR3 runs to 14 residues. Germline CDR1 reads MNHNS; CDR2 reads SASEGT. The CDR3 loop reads CASSEAGLYNEQFF. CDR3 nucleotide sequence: TGTGCCAGCAGTGAAGCCGGCCTGTACAATGAGCAGTTCTTC.

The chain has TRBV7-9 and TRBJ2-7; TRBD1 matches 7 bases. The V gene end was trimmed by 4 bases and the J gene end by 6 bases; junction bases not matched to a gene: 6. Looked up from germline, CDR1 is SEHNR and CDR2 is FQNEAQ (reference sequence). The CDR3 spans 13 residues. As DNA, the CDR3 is TGTGCCAGCAGCTCATTGACAGGGAGCGAGCAGTACTTC. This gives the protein CASSSLTGSEQYF.